Each of the 23 T cell receptor beta chains below was sequenced from the same sample in a study of cytomegalovirus exposure and HLA in healthy donors. The PCR employed 60 Vbeta primers together with 13 Jbeta primers. Repertoires were generated with immunoSEQ multiplex PCR, while TCRdb's copy carries only in-frame clones and drops some. Here the sample spans fewer than 200,000 clones, about 71% being singletons. Source material: PBMCs. The receptors stem from a woman aged 40 to 50 in good health and CMV-seropositive.

A few counts support this clone. The rearrangement links TRBV2 to TRBJ2-3; 9 bases agree with TRBD1. Per germline, CDR1 SNHLY and CDR2 FYNNEI. This CDR3 is built from 19 residues. V lost 4 bases to trimming and J lost 2 bases; unmatched junction nucleotides: 16. The CDR3 DNA reads as TGTGCCAGCAGTGGATCCGGGACAGGGTCTGCGGCAATCACAGATACGCAGTATTTT. Translation: CASSGSGTGSAAITDTQYF.

The sample holds one count of this clone. This sequence joins TRBV4-1 and TRBJ2-6; possible D gene TRBD2, 5 bases. Germline assignment: CDR1 MGHRA and CDR2 YSYEKL. V was shortened by 0 bases and J by 0 bases, with 18 bases between the two germline ends. This CDR3 region has 20 residues. Here the CDR3 reads CASSQEPRTSGPSGANVLTF. The DNA of the CDR3 is TGCGCCAGCAGCCAAGAACCCAGGACGAGCGGACCCTCTGGGGCCAACGTCCTGACTTTC.

The V and J genes are TRBV7-3 and TRBJ2-2, with D perhaps matching TRBD1 (5 bases). CDR3 size: 17 residues. V was pared by 0 bases and J by 1 base, with 12 bases between. Germline CDR1 reads SGHTA; CDR2 reads FQGTGA. In DNA, the CDR3 is TGTGCCAGCAGCTTAACGAATTTAGGGGTGAACACCGGGGAGCTGTTTTTT. It translates to CASSLTNLGVNTGELFF.

The chain links TRBV25-1 to TRBJ1-5; D perhaps matches TRBD1 (5 bases). This CDR3 comprises 14 residues. Trimming took 6 bases from V and 0 from J, leaving 9 bases between them. Germline V lookup: CDR1 MGHDK, CDR2 SYGVNS. CDR3 region: CASSGDYSNQPQHF. The CDR3 bases are TGTGCCAGCAGCGGGGACTATAGCAATCAGCCCCAGCATTTT.

This chain connects TRBV9 to TRBJ1-4; TRBD1 aligns across 9 bases. There are 14 residues in the CDR3. The J segment lost 8 bases and the V segment lost 4 bases, leaving 6 bases of the junction unmatched. Germline V gives CDR1 SGDLS, CDR2 YYNGEE. CDR3 in amino acids: CASSPRTGEEKLFF. The CDR3 nucleotides read TGTGCCAGCAGCCCCAGGACAGGGGAGGAAAAACTGTTTTTT.

This clone was counted only a few times. The rearrangement uses TRBV7-2 and TRBJ1-1; 7 bases map to TRBD1. Germline CDR1 and CDR2: SGHTA and FQGNSA. Unmatched junction bases numbered 4, after V lost 7 bases and J lost 5 bases. The CDR3 contains 12 residues. CDR3 protein: CASTPQGTEAFF. In DNA, the CDR3 is TGTGCCAGCACCCCACAGGGGACTGAAGCTTTCTTT. The full variable domain, rest sourced from reference TRBV7-2 and TRBJ1-1, is GAGVSQSPSNKVTEKGKDVELRCDPISGHTALYWYRQSLGQGLEFLIYFQGNSAPDKSGLPSDRFSAERTGGSVSTLTIQRTQQEDSAVYLCASTPQGTEAFFGQGTRLTVV.

This clone was detected a few times. CDR3 protein: CASSRDSYEQYF. The DNA for the CDR3 is TGTGCCAGCAGTCGTGACAGCTACGAGCAGTACTTC. The gene calls are TRBV6-1 and TRBJ2-7; TRBD1 is a possible D gene (5 bases). Trimming took off 5 bases at V and 3 bases at J, with 8 bases between the two ends. The germline CDR1 and CDR2 sequences are MNHNS and SASEGT. The CDR3 sequence is 12 residues long.

The CDR3 spells CASSLAVSYEQYF. As DNA, the CDR3 is TGTGCCAGCAGCTTGGCGGTATCCTACGAGCAGTACTTC. V and J are TRBV5-8 and TRBJ2-7; D gene ambiguous. Germline CDR1 is SGHTS and CDR2 is YDEGEE. The CDR3 is 13 residues long. With 0 bases removed from V and 1 base from J, the gap between germline ends came to 5 bases.

This chain connects TRBV14 to TRBJ1-6, with 10 nucleotides matching TRBD1. The CDR3 totals 16 residues. The trim removed 2 bases at V and 4 bases at J, leaving 2 bases unmatched. In germline, CDR1 is SGHDN, CDR2 FVKESK. The CDR3 here is CASSQWTGGYNSPLHF. The CDR3 DNA reads TGTGCCAGCAGCCAATGGACAGGGGGGTATAATTCACCCCTCCACTTT.

V usage is TRBV18 and J usage is TRBJ2-5; 11 bases are shared with TRBD1. V lost 3 bases and J lost 2; bases outside the gene matches: 11. The CDR3 is 18 residues long. The V gene's germline CDR1 is KGHSH and CDR2 LQKENI. The DNA for the CDR3 is TGTGCCAGCTCACCCCTTGGACAGGGGGCGATATCACAAGAGACCCAGTACTTC. Its translation: CASSPLGQGAISQETQYF.

This chain uses TRBV6-5 with TRBJ2-1; possible D gene TRBD2, 7 bases. With 6 bases removed from V and 2 bases from J, the gap between germline ends came to 14 bases. This CDR3 is 15 amino acids long. CDR1 is MNHEY and CDR2 is SVGAGI in the germline V gene. This CDR3 is CASSPGGRAYNEQFF. The CDR3, as DNA: TGTGCCAGCAGCCCCGGGGGGCGGGCCTACAATGAGCAGTTCTTC.

This chain connects TRBV14 to TRBJ1-4, with no clear D. V was clipped by 4 bases and J by 7 bases, with 10 bases between them. The CDR3 has 13 amino acids. Germline assignment: CDR1 SGHDN and CDR2 FVKESK. The CDR3 spells CASSRRTGEKLFF. Written as DNA, the CDR3 is TGTGCCAGCAGCCGGCGTACGGGTGAAAAACTGTTTTTT. Based on the CDR3 plus reference TRBV14 and TRBJ1-4, the full variable domain is EAGVTQFPSHSVIEKGQTVTLRCDPISGHDNLYWYRRVMGKEIKFLLHFVKESKQDESGMPNNRFLAERTGGTYSTLKVQPAELEDSGVYFCASSRRTGEKLFFGSGTQLSVL.

The table lists this clone with a few counts. The chain has TRBV5-4 and TRBJ1-1; the match to TRBD1 covers 8 bases. The V gene end was trimmed by 0 bases and the J gene end by 1 base; junction bases not matched to a gene: 5. The germline V gene encodes CDR1 SGHNT and CDR2 YYREEE (reference sequence). The CDR3 consists of 16 residues. CDR3 in DNA: TGTGCCAGCAGCTTGGGAGGACAGGGCGCGAACACTGAAGCTTTCTTT. It yields the protein CASSLGGQGANTEAFF.

The chain couples TRBV4-3 to TRBJ2-7; TRBD2 aligns across 11 bases. The CDR3 contains 15 residues. V was pared by 4 bases and J by 2 bases, with 4 bases of the junction left unmatched. In germline, CDR1 is LGHNA, CDR2 YSLEER. CDR3 DNA sequence: TGCGCCAGCAGCCGCGGGACTAGCGGAACCTACGAGCAGTACTTC. This codes for CASSRGTSGTYEQYF.

This sequence joins TRBV21-1 and TRBJ2-1; the table's TRBD1 call for D was not verified on the DNA. TRBV21-1 represents a pseudogene. There are 16 residues in the CDR3. CDR3 bases: TGTGCCAGCAGCAAAGGGGCCGAAAGCTCCTACAATGAGCAGTTCTTC. Protein product: CASSKGAESSYNEQFF.

The J gene is TRBJ2-1, the V gene TRBV10-1; 11 bases map to TRBD2. The trim removed 8 bases at V and 3 bases at J, leaving 3 bases unmatched. The CDR3 is 14 amino acids. The germline V gene encodes CDR1 WNHNN and CDR2 SYGVQD (reference sequence). The CDR3 nucleotides read TGCGCCAGCCTTAGCGGGGGGGACTACAATGAGCAGTTCTTC. This sequence encodes CASLSGGDYNEQFF.

The chain is built from TRBV7-2 and TRBJ2-3, with 9 positions matching TRBD2. The CDR3 has 16 residues. Germline assignment: CDR1 SGHTA and CDR2 FQGNSA. The V segment lost 4 bases and the J segment 0 bases; nucleotides outside the gene matches: 5. CDR3 in DNA: TGTGCCAGCAGCTACCTAGCGGGGTCTAGCACAGATACGCAGTATTTT. It specifies CASSYLAGSSTDTQYF. Using reference TRBV7-2 and TRBJ2-3 for the parts outside the CDR3, the full variable domain is GAGVSQSPSNKVTEKGKDVELRCDPISGHTALYWYRQSLGQGLEFLIYFQGNSAPDKSGLPSDRFSAERTGGSVSTLTIQRTQQEDSAVYLCASSYLAGSSTDTQYFGPGTRLTVL.

The CDR3 DNA follows: TGTGCCAGCAGTTCCCCGGGACAGGGGCACACTGAAGCTTTCTTT. It yields the protein CASSSPGQGHTEAFF. V and J are TRBV28 and TRBJ1-1, with 10 bases that match TRBD1. The CDR3 is 15 residues long. The germline V gene has CDR1 MDHEN and CDR2 SYDVKM. V shed 4 bases and J 3 bases; nucleotides not matched to a gene: 5.

This clone was counted between two and nine times. The chain links TRBV4-1 to TRBJ2-6; D is uncertain. This CDR3 comprises 13 residues. V lost 0 bases, J lost 7 bases, and 4 bases lay in between. Germline loops: CDR1 MGHRA, CDR2 YSYEKL. CDR3 sequence reads: CASSQDLANVLTF. The CDR3 DNA is TGCGCCAGCAGCCAAGATCTTGCCAACGTCCTGACTTTC.

The chain is built from TRBV28 and TRBJ2-7; D gene uncertain. Trimming left V 7 bases short and J 6 bases short, with 13 bases between. The CDR3 is made up of 12 amino acids. Germline V lookup: CDR1 MDHEN, CDR2 SYDVKM. CDR3 region: CASIYPGGEQYF. In DNA form, the CDR3 reads TGTGCCAGCATCTACCCCGGCGGCGAGCAGTACTTC. The full variable domain, in which reference TRBV28 and TRBJ2-7 provide the parts outside the CDR3, is DVKVTQSSRYLVKRTGEKVFLECVQDMDHENMFWYRQDPGLGLRLIYFSYDVKMKEKGDIPEGYSVSREKKERFSLILESASTNQTSMYLCASIYPGGEQYFGPGTRLTVT.

The V and J genes are TRBV5-4 and TRBJ2-7, with 14 bases matching TRBD2. Germline assignment: CDR1 SGHNT and CDR2 YYREEE (reference sequence). With V trimmed by 6 bases and J by 3 bases, 5 bases remained unmatched. The CDR3 spans 15 residues. CDR3 sequence (DNA): TGTGCCAGCACCCGGACTAGCGGGGGGCACTACGAGCAGTACTTC. Its translation is CASTRTSGGHYEQYF.

Only a few counts were recorded for this clone. V is TRBV29-1 and J is TRBJ2-3; TRBD2 matches 8 bases. Germline V CDR1 and CDR2: SQVTM, ANQGSEA. CDR3 length equals 14 residues. The ends lost 3 bases at V and 0 bases at J; junction bases unmatched: 2. The CDR3 region is CSVDTSGSTDTQYF. CDR3 sequence (DNA): TGCAGCGTTGACACTAGCGGTAGCACAGATACGCAGTATTTT.

The V gene is TRBV27, the J gene TRBJ2-6; TRBD1 is a possible D gene (5 bases). The germline CDR1 and CDR2 sequences are MNHEY and SMNVEV (reference sequence). Trimming shortened V by 6 bases and J by 0 bases, and 9 bases separated the two germline ends. The CDR3 length is 15 residues. CDR3 protein: CASSLQVSGANVLTF. The CDR3 DNA follows: TGTGCCAGCAGCCTACAGGTCTCTGGGGCCAACGTCCTGACTTTC.